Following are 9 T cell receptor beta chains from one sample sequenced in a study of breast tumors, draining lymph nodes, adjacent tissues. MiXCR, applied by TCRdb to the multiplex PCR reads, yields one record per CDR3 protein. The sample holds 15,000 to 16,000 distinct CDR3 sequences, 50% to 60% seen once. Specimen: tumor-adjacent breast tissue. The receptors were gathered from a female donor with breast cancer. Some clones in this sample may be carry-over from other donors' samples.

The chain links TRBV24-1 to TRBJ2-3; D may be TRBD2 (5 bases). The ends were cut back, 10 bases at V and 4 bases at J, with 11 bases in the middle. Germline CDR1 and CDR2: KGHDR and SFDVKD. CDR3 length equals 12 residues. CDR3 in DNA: TGTGCCACGGGCGGAGGTTCAGATACGCAGTATTTT. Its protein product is CATGGGSDTQYF.

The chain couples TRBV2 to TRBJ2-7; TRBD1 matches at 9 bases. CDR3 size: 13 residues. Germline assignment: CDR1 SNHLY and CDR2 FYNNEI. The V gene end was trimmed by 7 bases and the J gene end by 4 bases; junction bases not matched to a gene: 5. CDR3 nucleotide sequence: TGTGCCAGCAACCGGGACAGGGAATACGAGCAGTACTTC. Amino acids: CASNRDREYEQYF.

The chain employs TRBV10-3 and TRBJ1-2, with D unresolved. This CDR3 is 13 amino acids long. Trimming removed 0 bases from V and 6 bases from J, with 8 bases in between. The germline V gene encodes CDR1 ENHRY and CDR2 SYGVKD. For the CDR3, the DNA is TGTGCCATCAGTGAGTCACTTGGGGATGGCTACACCTTC. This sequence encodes CAISESLGDGYTF.

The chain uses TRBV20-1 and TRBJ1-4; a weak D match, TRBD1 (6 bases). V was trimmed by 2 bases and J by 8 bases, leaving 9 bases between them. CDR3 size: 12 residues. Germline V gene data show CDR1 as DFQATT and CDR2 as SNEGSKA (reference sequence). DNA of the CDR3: TGCAGTGCTAGAAACAGGGACGAAAAACTGTTTTTT. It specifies CSARNRDEKLFF.

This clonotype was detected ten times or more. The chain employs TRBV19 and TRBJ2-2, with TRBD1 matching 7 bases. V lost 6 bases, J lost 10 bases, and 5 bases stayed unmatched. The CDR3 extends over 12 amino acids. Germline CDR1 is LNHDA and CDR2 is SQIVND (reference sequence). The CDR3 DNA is TGTGCCAGTAGACCCGGGACAGAGGAGCTGTTTTTT. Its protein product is CASRPGTEELFF.

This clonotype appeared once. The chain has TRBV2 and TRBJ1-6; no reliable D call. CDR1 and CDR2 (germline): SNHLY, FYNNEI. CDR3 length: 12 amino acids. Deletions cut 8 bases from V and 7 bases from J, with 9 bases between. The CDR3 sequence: CASLRANSPLHF. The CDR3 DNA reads TGTGCCAGCCTGAGGGCGAATTCACCCCTCCACTTT.

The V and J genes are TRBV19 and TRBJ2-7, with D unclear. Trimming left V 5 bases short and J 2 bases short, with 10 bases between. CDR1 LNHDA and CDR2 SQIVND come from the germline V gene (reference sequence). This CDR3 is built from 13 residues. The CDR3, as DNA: TGTGCCAGTAGTGCAGGTGAGACCTACGAGCAGTACTTC. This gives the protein CASSAGETYEQYF.

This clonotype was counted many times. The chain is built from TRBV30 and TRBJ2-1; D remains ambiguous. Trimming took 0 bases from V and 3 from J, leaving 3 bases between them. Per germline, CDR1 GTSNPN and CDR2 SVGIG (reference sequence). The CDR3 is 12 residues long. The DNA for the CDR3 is TGTGCCTGGAGTGTATACTACAATGAGCAGTTCTTC. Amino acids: CAWSVYYNEQFF.

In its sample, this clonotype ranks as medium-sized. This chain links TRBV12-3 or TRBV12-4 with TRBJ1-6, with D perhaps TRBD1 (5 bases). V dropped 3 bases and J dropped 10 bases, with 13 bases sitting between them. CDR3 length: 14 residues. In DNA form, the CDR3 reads TGTGCCAGCAGTTTGGGCAGGGATGCCTCACCCCTCCACTTT. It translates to CASSLGRDASPLHF.